Reported below is one T cell receptor beta chain. These data belong to a study of control samples from healthy donors and cancer patients. Here immunoSEQ multiplex PCR was the method, and the copy in TCRdb shows in-frame clones only, minus some. The sample holds some 80,000 clones, about 87% seen once. CDR1 SNHLY and CDR2 FYNNEI come from the germline V gene. Trimming took off 3 bases at V and 2 bases at J, with 11 bases between the two ends. CDR3 length: 15 amino acids. The genes are TRBV2 and TRBJ2-1; no definite D call. Sequences were obtained from PBMCs. The receptor was derived from a woman in her sixties or seventies with head and neck cancer. Here the CDR3 DNA reads TGTGCCAGCAGTGATGGGCCGCGAGCCTACAATGAGCAGTTCTTC. This sequence encodes CASSDGPRAYNEQFF.